Following are 30 T cell receptor beta chains from one sample sequenced in a study of lung T cells in sarcoidosis with Löfgren's syndrome. TCRdb called the reads again in MiXCR, with one record for every CDR3 protein. The sample shows tens of thousands of distinct CDR3 sequences, around 20% of them seen only once. The sequencing input was CD4+ T cells from PBMCs. These TCRs come from a human donor with sarcoidosis (Löfgren's syndrome or another form), or a control subject (not recorded which).

This clonotype was found many times. The chain combines TRBV6-6 with TRBJ1-5, with D possibly TRBD1 on 5 matching bases. Germline V lookup: CDR1 MNHNY, CDR2 SVGAGI (reference sequence). V was cut by 2 bases and J by 4 bases, with 6 bases left in between. CDR3 size: 13 residues. The CDR3 sequence is CASSYQGNQPQHF. The CDR3 nucleotides are TGTGCCAGCAGTTACCAGGGAAATCAGCCCCAGCATTTT.

This clonotype was seen many times. The V gene is TRBV27, the J gene TRBJ1-4, with TRBD1 as a possible D gene (5 bases). Germline V gene sequence: CDR1 MNHEY, CDR2 SMNVEV (reference sequence). The ends were cut back, 5 bases at V and 7 bases at J, with 11 bases in the middle. There are 13 residues in the CDR3. The CDR3 DNA sequence: TGTGCCAGCAGTCCTTGGGACGTTGAAAAACTGTTTTTT. Translating it yields CASSPWDVEKLFF.

This clonotype showed up many times. CDR3: CASSEGRIANTGELFF. The CDR3, as DNA: TGTGCCAGCAGTGAGGGGAGGATCGCGAACACCGGGGAGCTGTTTTTT. The chain carries TRBV25-1 and TRBJ2-2, with a tentative D call TRBD2 (6 bases). The CDR3 sequence is 16 residues long. V dropped 3 bases and J dropped 0 bases, with 11 bases sitting between them. Germline loops: CDR1 MGHDK, CDR2 SYGVNS.

This clonotype was observed at least ten times. The rearrangement links TRBV4-2 to TRBJ2-1, with D maybe TRBD2 (5 bases). The CDR3 runs 18 residues. V was shortened by 0 bases and J by 6 bases, with 21 bases between the two germline ends. Per germline, CDR1 LGHNA and CDR2 YNFKEQ. The CDR3 loop is CASSQDPVGGRKGNEQFF. CDR3 DNA sequence: TGTGCCAGCAGCCAAGATCCTGTTGGTGGGAGAAAGGGCAATGAGCAGTTCTTC.

This clonotype was seen repeatedly, ten times or more. The chain joins TRBV24-1 to TRBJ1-2; 7 nucleotides line up with TRBD1. Germline CDR1 KGHDR, CDR2 SFDVKD. The CDR3 is 15 residues long. The J segment lost 6 bases and the V segment lost 4 bases, leaving 10 bases of the junction unmatched. CDR3 nucleotide sequence: TGTGCCACCAGTGAGCGGGACAGAAATTCAGATGGCTACACCTTC. Translating it yields CATSERDRNSDGYTF.

This clonotype was seen more than once but under ten times. This is likely a read error, given that the CDR3 carries no conserved phenylalanine or tryptophan at its end. The rearrangement links TRBV7-6 to TRBJ1-3; 8 positions agree with TRBD1. CDR1 SGHVS and CDR2 FNYEAQ come from the germline V gene. The ends lost 4 bases at V and 3 bases at J; junction bases unmatched: 8. The CDR3 extends over 16 amino acids. In nucleotides, the CDR3 is TGTGCCAGCAGCTCGACAGGGGTCGAAGGTGGAAACACCATATATTCT. Translated: CASSSTGVEGGNTIYS.

The J gene is TRBJ2-7, the V gene TRBV5-6, with D perhaps TRBD2 (5 bases). CDR3 length equals 11 residues. Trimming removed 2 bases at V and 7 bases at J, with 7 bases between. Germline CDR1 is SGHDT and CDR2 is YYEEEE. CDR3: CASSLTGEQYF. Written as DNA, the CDR3 is TGTGCCAGCAGCTTAACGGGGGAGCAGTACTTC.

As concerns this clonotype: The germline gene is not matched at one end of the junction; a read error may be the cause. CDR3 DNA sequence: TGTGCCAGCCTCCAGCCGGGGGTGGACGCGACTCTTAACTATGGATACACCTTC. Its protein product is CASLQPGVDATLNYGYTF. The chain joins TRBV27 to TRBJ1-2, with TRBD1 as a possible D gene (5 bases). Germline V CDR1 and CDR2: MNHEY, SMNVEV (reference sequence). This CDR3 is built from 18 residues.

The chain joins TRBV7-9 to TRBJ2-1; no firm D call. The CDR3 totals 15 residues. Germline assignment: CDR1 SEHNR and CDR2 FQNEAQ (reference sequence). V lost 3 bases and J 6 bases, leaving 15 bases between the germline ends. CDR3 residues: CASSFYGPGINEQFF. In DNA, the CDR3 is TGTGCCAGCAGCTTTTACGGCCCCGGTATCAATGAGCAGTTCTTC.

A few counts support this clonotype. This chain connects TRBV12-3 or TRBV12-4 to TRBJ2-5; 7 positions match TRBD2. The CDR3 is 14 residues long. V was pared by 2 bases and J by 4 bases, with 4 bases of the junction left unmatched. In DNA, the CDR3 is TGTGCCAGCAGTTTAATAGGGAGGGGAGAGACCCAGTACTTC. Encoded protein: CASSLIGRGETQYF.

The V and J genes are TRBV18 and TRBJ2-7; 8 nucleotides match TRBD2. Germline CDR1 reads KGHSH; CDR2 reads LQKENI. V lost 6 bases and J lost 5; bases outside the gene matches: 12. CDR3 size: 15 residues. The CDR3 region is CASSMGAGGSDEQYF. Written as DNA, the CDR3 is TGTGCCAGCTCGATGGGGGCGGGAGGTAGCGACGAGCAGTACTTC. The full variable domain, with the rest looked up from reference TRBV18 and TRBJ2-7, is NAGVMQNPRHLVRRRGQEARLRCSPMKGHSHVYWYRQLPEEGLKFMVYLQKENIIDESGMPKERFSAEFPKEGPSILRIQQVVRGDSAAYFCASSMGAGGSDEQYFGPGTRLTVT.

This clonotype was detected many times. The chain couples TRBV27 to TRBJ2-1; 10 positions match TRBD2. V shed 4 bases and J 0 bases; nucleotides not matched to a gene: 6. Germline CDR1 is MNHEY and CDR2 is SMNVEV (reference sequence). This CDR3 has 17 residues. The CDR3 loop reads CASSSTSGQSSYNEQFF. The DNA of the CDR3 is TGTGCCAGCAGTTCGACTAGCGGGCAGAGCTCCTACAATGAGCAGTTCTTC.

This clonotype was counted ten times or more. The chain is built from TRBV27 and TRBJ2-3; D may match TRBD1 or TRBD2 (5 bases each). The CDR3 loop spans 14 amino acids. Germline V CDR1 and CDR2: MNHEY, SMNVEV (reference sequence). V lost 6 bases and J 3 bases, leaving 13 bases between the germline ends. The CDR3 loop is CASSAGTLTDTQYF. The CDR3 bases are TGTGCCAGCAGCGCCGGGACCCTTACAGATACGCAGTATTTT.

Ten or more counts support this clonotype. The chain carries TRBV6-2 or TRBV6-3 and TRBJ2-7; 7 nucleotides align to TRBD1. Losses at the gene ends were 6 bases for V and 2 bases for J; bases not matched to a gene: 10. Germline values: CDR1 MNHEY, CDR2 SVGEGT. CDR3 size: 15 residues. The CDR3 DNA reads TGTGCCAGCAGCTCCGGGACAGTTCATACCTACGAGCAGTACTTC. This codes for CASSSGTVHTYEQYF.

The chain uses TRBV7-9 and TRBJ2-5, with a possible D match to TRBD1 (5 bases). The CDR3 length is 12 residues. V was shortened by 5 bases and J by 5 bases, with 9 bases between the two germline ends. Germline V lookup: CDR1 SEHNR, CDR2 FQNEAQ (reference sequence). The CDR3 reads CASSGAGETQYF. For the CDR3, the DNA is TGTGCCAGCAGCGGTGCAGGGGAGACCCAGTACTTC.

The chain couples TRBV7-3 to TRBJ2-7; no firm D call. CDR3 length: 14 amino acids. The V end was cut by 1 base, the J end by 6 bases, with 13 bases between. CDR1 and CDR2 (germline): SGHTA, FQGTGA. The CDR3 DNA reads as TGTGCCAGCAGCTTAAATTCCGGACCAGCCGAGCAGTACTTC. It specifies CASSLNSGPAEQYF. Variable domain in full (rest from reference TRBV7-3 and TRBJ2-7): GAGVSQTPSNKVTEKGKYVELRCDPISGHTALYWYRQSLGQGPEFLIYFQGTGAADDSGLPNDRFFAVRPEGSVSTLKIQRTERGDSAVYLCASSLNSGPAEQYFGPGTRLTVT.

This clonotype has at least ten counts. The chain is built from TRBV6-1 and TRBJ2-1; TRBD1 aligns across 9 bases. J was trimmed by 9 bases and V by 6 bases; bases with no gene match: 6. From germline, CDR1 is MNHNS and CDR2 SASEGT. The CDR3 is made up of 13 amino acids. The DNA of the CDR3 is TGTGCCAGCAGCCGCGACAGGGGGACTGAGCAGTTCTTC. Encoded protein: CASSRDRGTEQFF.

This clonotype was observed many times. The J gene is TRBJ1-1, the V gene TRBV6-6, with D unclear. CDR1 MNHNY and CDR2 SVGAGI come from the germline V gene (reference sequence). The CDR3 contains 14 residues. Trimming cost V 0 bases and J 0 bases, with 5 bases left between them. The CDR3 nucleotides read TGTGCCAGCAGTTACTCCAGGATGAACACTGAAGCTTTCTTT. This sequence encodes CASSYSRMNTEAFF.

A note on this clonotype: Just one base apart from a much larger clone, this may be a read error. The chain's CDR3 is CASNPWNQPQHF. The DNA of the CDR3 is TGTGCCAGCAATCCTTGGAATCAGCCCCAGCATTTT. This rearrangement joins TRBV28 to TRBJ1-5; D is undetermined. CDR1 and CDR2 (germline): MDHEN, SYDVKM. Trimming took off 7 bases at V and 4 bases at J, with 8 bases between the two ends. The CDR3 is 12 residues long.

This clonotype has ten or more counts. This rearrangement joins TRBV6-1 to TRBJ2-7; no clear D. This CDR3 contains 14 residues. Per the germline V gene, CDR1 is MNHNS and CDR2 is SASEGT. Trimming took 6 bases from V and 4 from J, leaving 16 bases between them. DNA for the CDR3: TGTGCCAGCAGCTCCCGGCAGGCGAGATACGAGCAGTACTTC. Translation gives CASSSRQARYEQYF.

The chain employs TRBV5-5 and TRBJ1-4, with D unresolved. Looked up from germline, CDR1 is SGHKS and CDR2 is YYEKEE (reference sequence). The V and J ends lost 1 base and 4 bases respectively, with 8 bases between them. The CDR3 loop spans 14 amino acids. The CDR3 bases are TGTGCCAGCAGCTTGTTAGAAAATAATGAAAAACTGTTTTTT. Encoded protein: CASSLLENNEKLFF.

This clonotype has at least ten counts. This chain uses TRBV12-3 or TRBV12-4 with TRBJ2-3; TRBD1 might be the D (6 bases). V lost 3 bases, J lost 2 bases, and 9 bases lay in between. The CDR3 length is 14 residues. CDR3 region: CASSLGDTTDTQYF. The CDR3, as DNA: TGTGCCAGCAGTTTGGGGGACACCACAGATACGCAGTATTTT.

Points on this clonotype: A junction end diverges from the germline sequence, so it may reflect a read error. The chain recombines TRBV12-3 or TRBV12-4 with TRBJ1-3; perhaps TRBD1 as D (5 bases). The CDR3 is 15 residues long. The CDR3 DNA is TGTGCCAGCAGTACGGACCGGGACCTAGGAAACACCACATATTTT. Translation gives CASSTDRDLGNTTYF.

This clonotype is medium-sized in the sample. The chain uses TRBV6-6 and TRBJ2-5; possibly TRBD1 for D (6 bases). The CDR3 runs to 14 residues. Germline assignment: CDR1 MNHNY and CDR2 SVGAGI (reference sequence). Trimming pared 2 bases from V and 2 bases from J, leaving 9 bases between. This CDR3 reads CASSYRDMQETQYF. The DNA for the CDR3 is TGTGCCAGCAGTTACCGGGACATGCAAGAGACCCAGTACTTC.

This clonotype was picked up many times. The chain employs TRBV20-1 and TRBJ2-6, with TRBD1 as a possible D gene (6 bases). V gave up 6 bases and J gave up 8 bases, with 17 bases separating them. There are 14 residues in the CDR3. CDR1 is DFQATT, CDR2 SNEGSKA, per germline (reference sequence). The CDR3 here is CSAPADSVTNVLTF. As DNA, the CDR3 is TGCAGTGCCCCAGCGGACAGTGTGACCAACGTCCTGACTTTC.

In its sample, this clonotype was seen a few times. The rearrangement joins TRBV3-1 to TRBJ1-1; the D is unclear. V lost 0 bases and J 0 bases, leaving 8 bases between the germline ends. This CDR3 has 15 residues. Germline V CDR1 and CDR2: LGHDT, YNNKEL (reference sequence). The CDR3 DNA sequence: TGTGCCAGCAGCCAAGAGTCTGGGCTGAACACTGAAGCTTTCTTT. This gives the protein CASSQESGLNTEAFF.

The gene calls are TRBV28 and TRBJ2-1, with 7 positions matching TRBD2. The J segment lost 7 bases and the V segment lost 5 bases, leaving 20 bases of the junction unmatched. The CDR3 has 18 amino acids. In germline, CDR1 is MDHEN, CDR2 SYDVKM. The CDR3 coding sequence is TGTGCCAGCAGTCCGTCCGCGTTGGGAGGGCCCCCCTCGAATGAGCAGTTCTTC. Protein: CASSPSALGGPPSNEQFF.

The J gene is TRBJ2-3, the V gene TRBV5-6; 7 bases align to TRBD1. With V trimmed by 3 bases and J by 4 bases, 5 bases remained unmatched. The CDR3 length is 14 residues. CDR1 is SGHDT, CDR2 YYEEEE, per germline. The CDR3 loop is CASSYDRAADTQYF. The CDR3 DNA is TGTGCCAGCAGCTATGACAGGGCGGCAGATACGCAGTATTTT.

This clonotype was seen at least ten times. This chain's CDR3 is CSASEGQKTDTQYF. Written as DNA, the CDR3 is TGCAGTGCTAGCGAGGGACAGAAGACAGATACGCAGTATTTT. The chain links TRBV20-1 to TRBJ2-3; 7 bases agree with TRBD1. The CDR3 loop spans 14 amino acids. V was pared by 3 bases and J by 3 bases, with 6 bases of the junction left unmatched. Looked up from germline, CDR1 is DFQATT and CDR2 is SNEGSKA (reference sequence).

The chain couples TRBV5-1 to TRBJ1-1, with D unresolved. This CDR3 region has 11 residues. Trimming took off 0 bases at V and 10 bases at J, with 7 bases between the two ends. Per the germline V gene, CDR1 is SGHRS and CDR2 is YFSETQ. In DNA, the CDR3 is TGCGCCAGCAGCTTGGATCGTATAGCTTTCTTT. It translates to CASSLDRIAFF.